A selection of T cell receptor beta chains follows, all from one sample in a study of blood T cell repertoires in COVID-19. Generated by immunoSEQ multiplex PCR, the TCRdb table keeps only in-frame clones and is missing some. The table includes more than 200,000 clones, around 83% detected once. The sequenced sample consisted of peripheral blood. Receptor source: a woman aged 40 to 50 who had recovered from COVID-19. Both conserved end residues are part of each CDR3. Each record gives: V gene, D gene, J gene, clone size, CDR3 DNA, CDR3 protein. D genes are given only for firm matches. Clone size is given for some rows only: seen once, a few or many times, or a class if the clone is expanded.

v_call: TRBV29-1; d_call: TRBD1; j_call: TRBJ2-7; clone_size: NA; cdr3_nt: TGCAGCGGTGGGACAGGGACAGGCAACGAGCAGTACTTC; cdr3_aa: CSGGTGTGNEQYF
v_call: TRBV19; d_call: TRBD1; j_call: TRBJ1-6; clone_size: NA; cdr3_nt: TGTGCCAGTACCGATGACAGGGGTAATTCACCCCTCCACTTT; cdr3_aa: CASTDDRGNSPLHF
v_call: TRBV10-1; d_call: TRBD2; j_call: TRBJ2-3; clone_size: NA; cdr3_nt: TGCGCCAGCAGTGGGGGGGGGACTAGCGGGCCCTGGGATACGCAGTATTTT; cdr3_aa: CASSGGGTSGPWDTQYF
v_call: TRBV20-1; d_call: TRBD2; j_call: TRBJ2-6; clone_size: many; cdr3_nt: TGCAGTGCTAGTGAAGGGCTAGCGGGGACTAGCTCTGGGGCCAACGTCCTGACTTTC; cdr3_aa: CSASEGLAGTSSGANVLTF
v_call: TRBV19; d_call: NA; j_call: TRBJ2-4; clone_size: NA; cdr3_nt: TGTGCCAGCGAAGCAGAGGCGAGGTTCAACTTC; cdr3_aa: CASEAEARFNF
v_call: TRBV6-5; d_call: NA; j_call: TRBJ1-5; clone_size: NA; cdr3_nt: TGTGCCAGCAGTTCGGGACTGACAAATCAGCCCCAGCATTTT; cdr3_aa: CASSSGLTNQPQHF
v_call: TRBV3-1/TRBV3-2; d_call: NA; j_call: TRBJ1-6; clone_size: NA; cdr3_nt: TGTGCCAGCAGCCAAGCTCCGGGAACTGGATCTCCCTCACCCCTCCACTTT; cdr3_aa: CASSQAPGTGSPSPLHF
v_call: TRBV7-2; d_call: NA; j_call: TRBJ2-3; clone_size: NA; cdr3_nt: TGTGCCAGCCATCGGCTAGCAGGTAGAGATACGCAGTATTTT; cdr3_aa: CASHRLAGRDTQYF
v_call: TRBV6-6; d_call: TRBD1; j_call: TRBJ1-2; clone_size: NA; cdr3_nt: TGTGCCAGCAGTTTAAGGACAGGGGCCATCTATGGCTACACCTTC; cdr3_aa: CASSLRTGAIYGYTF
v_call: TRBV9; d_call: NA; j_call: TRBJ2-5; clone_size: NA; cdr3_nt: TGTGCCAGCAGCGGGTCCCCGGTGGGCGCCGGAGAGACCCAGTACTTC; cdr3_aa: CASSGSPVGAGETQYF
v_call: TRBV30; d_call: NA; j_call: TRBJ1-4; clone_size: NA; cdr3_nt: TGTGCCTGGAGCCAACCGAGGAGTTACCGTGAAAAACTGTTTTTT; cdr3_aa: CAWSQPRSYREKLFF
v_call: TRBV5-1; d_call: NA; j_call: TRBJ1-2; clone_size: NA; cdr3_nt: TGCGCCAGCAGCTTGGACGGGGATGGCTACACCTTC; cdr3_aa: CASSLDGDGYTF
v_call: TRBV19; d_call: TRBD1; j_call: TRBJ1-2; clone_size: NA; cdr3_nt: TGTGCCAGTAGTACGCGACAGGGACAGGATGGCTACACCTTC; cdr3_aa: CASSTRQGQDGYTF
v_call: TRBV19; d_call: TRBD1; j_call: TRBJ1-2; clone_size: NA; cdr3_nt: TGTGCCAGTAGTCTATCCCCCGGGACAGGCGCATCCGATGGCTACACCTTC; cdr3_aa: CASSLSPGTGASDGYTF
v_call: TRBV7-9; d_call: TRBD1; j_call: TRBJ1-2; clone_size: NA; cdr3_nt: TGTGCCAGCAGCGCTACAGGGGTCTATGGCTACACCTTC; cdr3_aa: CASSATGVYGYTF
v_call: TRBV3-1/TRBV3-2; d_call: NA; j_call: TRBJ1-1; clone_size: NA; cdr3_nt: TGTGCCAGCAGCCGCAGGGGACTGAACACTGAAGCTTTCTTT; cdr3_aa: CASSRRGLNTEAFF
v_call: TRBV11-2; d_call: NA; j_call: TRBJ2-7; clone_size: many; cdr3_nt: TGTGCCAGCAGCGACGAGAGAGGGAACTCCTACGAGCAGTACTTC; cdr3_aa: CASSDERGNSYEQYF
v_call: TRBV19; d_call: TRBD2; j_call: TRBJ2-5; clone_size: few; cdr3_nt: TGTGCCAGTAGTAAAAGACTAGCGGGGGGGATAGAGACCCAGTACTTC; cdr3_aa: CASSKRLAGGIETQYF
v_call: TRBV3-1/TRBV3-2; d_call: TRBD1; j_call: TRBJ1-6; clone_size: NA; cdr3_nt: TGTGCCAGCAGCCAGTTCGGACAGGGGGCTTCACCCCTCCACTTT; cdr3_aa: CASSQFGQGASPLHF
v_call: TRBV6-5; d_call: TRBD1; j_call: TRBJ1-4; clone_size: NA; cdr3_nt: TGTGCCAGCAGTAATAGGGACAGGGGGCTTGAAAAACTGTTTTTT; cdr3_aa: CASSNRDRGLEKLFF
v_call: TRBV28; d_call: TRBD1; j_call: TRBJ1-1; clone_size: few; cdr3_nt: TGTGCCAGCACCCGGACAGGGGCCGTTAACACTGAAGCTTTCTTT; cdr3_aa: CASTRTGAVNTEAFF
v_call: TRBV6-6; d_call: TRBD1; j_call: TRBJ2-7; clone_size: NA; cdr3_nt: TGTGCCAGCAGGCAATGGACAGGGGGCGCCTACGAGCAGTACTTC; cdr3_aa: CASRQWTGGAYEQYF
v_call: TRBV30; d_call: NA; j_call: TRBJ2-7; clone_size: NA; cdr3_nt: TGTGCCTGGAGATGGGGACACCTAGGGGAGCAGTACTTC; cdr3_aa: CAWRWGHLGEQYF
v_call: TRBV6-5; d_call: NA; j_call: TRBJ1-6; clone_size: few; cdr3_nt: TGTGCCAGCAGTTTATCGGGGAACTCCTATAATTCACCCCTCCACTTT; cdr3_aa: CASSLSGNSYNSPLHF
v_call: TRBV7-8; d_call: NA; j_call: TRBJ1-1; clone_size: NA; cdr3_nt: TGTGCCAGCAGCTTAGGGACCCAGGGGAACACTGAAGCTTTCTTT; cdr3_aa: CASSLGTQGNTEAFF
v_call: TRBV27; d_call: NA; j_call: TRBJ2-5; clone_size: once; cdr3_nt: TGTGCCAGCAGTCTCCACAGGTCTACGAACCAAGAGACCCAGTACTTC; cdr3_aa: CASSLHRSTNQETQYF
v_call: TRBV5-1; d_call: NA; j_call: TRBJ1-6; clone_size: NA; cdr3_nt: TGCGCCAGCAGCGAGACTGGGTCCTATAATTCACCCCTCCACTTT; cdr3_aa: CASSETGSYNSPLHF
v_call: TRBV12-3/TRBV12-4; d_call: NA; j_call: TRBJ1-6; clone_size: NA; cdr3_nt: TGTGCCAGCAGTTTAGTGGGAGATTCACCCCTCCACTTT; cdr3_aa: CASSLVGDSPLHF
v_call: TRBV7-2; d_call: NA; j_call: TRBJ2-2; clone_size: NA; cdr3_nt: TGTGCCAGCAGCTCTAGATGGCGCGGGGAGCTGTTTTTT; cdr3_aa: CASSSRWRGELFF
v_call: TRBV5-4; d_call: NA; j_call: TRBJ2-7; clone_size: NA; cdr3_nt: TGTGCCAGCAGCTTGAGGTCCAGGGTCGGCTACGAGCAGTACTTC; cdr3_aa: CASSLRSRVGYEQYF
v_call: TRBV19; d_call: TRBD2; j_call: TRBJ2-7; clone_size: NA; cdr3_nt: TGTGCCAGTAGTATCGGACTAGCGGGGGGCCTAAGCGCCTACGAGCAGTACTTC; cdr3_aa: CASSIGLAGGLSAYEQYF
v_call: TRBV5-6; d_call: NA; j_call: TRBJ1-2; clone_size: NA; cdr3_nt: TGTGCCAGCAGCAACATCCGACAGGTCTATGGCTACACCTTC; cdr3_aa: CASSNIRQVYGYTF
v_call: TRBV19; d_call: NA; j_call: TRBJ1-5; clone_size: NA; cdr3_nt: TGTGCCAGTAGTGAACAGGGTCTCCCTAACAATCAGCCCCAGCATTTT; cdr3_aa: CASSEQGLPNNQPQHF
v_call: TRBV28; d_call: NA; j_call: TRBJ2-7; clone_size: NA; cdr3_nt: TGTGCCAGCAATCGAGGTAGCGGAGACGAGCAGTACTTC; cdr3_aa: CASNRGSGDEQYF
v_call: TRBV7-2; d_call: NA; j_call: TRBJ1-3; clone_size: NA; cdr3_nt: TGTGCCAGCAGCCTCGGTGGAAACACCATATATTTT; cdr3_aa: CASSLGGNTIYF
v_call: TRBV27; d_call: TRBD1; j_call: TRBJ1-2; clone_size: NA; cdr3_nt: TGTGCCAGCACCCCCCTCGCGGGACAGGGTACCTATGGCTACACCTTC; cdr3_aa: CASTPLAGQGTYGYTF
v_call: TRBV27; d_call: NA; j_call: TRBJ1-1; clone_size: NA; cdr3_nt: TGTGCCAGTCCTGAAGGACAAGGGATGAACACTGAAGCTTTCTTT; cdr3_aa: CASPEGQGMNTEAFF
v_call: TRBV25-1; d_call: TRBD1; j_call: TRBJ1-2; clone_size: NA; cdr3_nt: TGTGCCAGCAGTGCGTTGGACAGGGGTTATGGCTACACCTTC; cdr3_aa: CASSALDRGYGYTF
v_call: TRBV25-1; d_call: NA; j_call: TRBJ1-4; clone_size: NA; cdr3_nt: TGTGCCAGCAGTGGGGCTTCGGGGGTGAGTGGAAATGAAAAACTGTTTTTT; cdr3_aa: CASSGASGVSGNEKLFF
v_call: TRBV3-1/TRBV3-2; d_call: NA; j_call: TRBJ1-1; clone_size: NA; cdr3_nt: TGTGCCAGCAGCATCCAGGGGTGGAACACTGAAGCTTTCTTT; cdr3_aa: CASSIQGWNTEAFF
v_call: TRBV19; d_call: NA; j_call: TRBJ2-1; clone_size: NA; cdr3_nt: TGTGCCAGTAGTATCGGTGTTTACAATGAGCAGTTCTTC; cdr3_aa: CASSIGVYNEQFF
v_call: TRBV27; d_call: TRBD1; j_call: TRBJ2-3; clone_size: many; cdr3_nt: TGTGCCAGCCGGACCTGGGACAGGAGGGATACGCAGTATTTT; cdr3_aa: CASRTWDRRDTQYF
v_call: TRBV2; d_call: NA; j_call: TRBJ1-4; clone_size: NA; cdr3_nt: TGTGCCAGCAGTGACCCCAGGGGTGATGAAAAACTGTTTTTT; cdr3_aa: CASSDPRGDEKLFF
v_call: TRBV7-9; d_call: TRBD1; j_call: TRBJ2-1; clone_size: NA; cdr3_nt: TGTGCCAGCAGCCCGTGGACAGGGGTATACAATGAGCAGTTCTTC; cdr3_aa: CASSPWTGVYNEQFF
v_call: TRBV6-1; d_call: NA; j_call: TRBJ1-2; clone_size: NA; cdr3_nt: TGTGCCAGCAGTGAATTTGGGCAACTCCCTCTTGGCTACACCTTC; cdr3_aa: CASSEFGQLPLGYTF
v_call: TRBV27; d_call: TRBD1; j_call: TRBJ1-6; clone_size: NA; cdr3_nt: TGTGCCAGCAGTATATACCCCGGGACAGGGCAGGGTTCACCCCTCCACTTT; cdr3_aa: CASSIYPGTGQGSPLHF
v_call: TRBV4-1; d_call: NA; j_call: TRBJ2-3; clone_size: NA; cdr3_nt: TGCGCCAGCAGCCTTGCAGGGCTGTCCACAGATACGCAGTATTTT; cdr3_aa: CASSLAGLSTDTQYF
v_call: TRBV5-1; d_call: TRBD2; j_call: TRBJ2-2; clone_size: NA; cdr3_nt: TGCGCCAGCAGCTTTATCAGCGGGGGGAACACCGGGGAGCTGTTTTTT; cdr3_aa: CASSFISGGNTGELFF
v_call: TRBV6-4; d_call: NA; j_call: TRBJ1-1; clone_size: NA; cdr3_nt: TGTGCCAGCAGTGAAGCCCAGGGCACTGAAGCTTTCTTT; cdr3_aa: CASSEAQGTEAFF
v_call: TRBV5-4; d_call: TRBD1; j_call: TRBJ1-2; clone_size: NA; cdr3_nt: TGTGCCAGCAGCTTGGAGGGGGCGAACTATGGCTACACCTTC; cdr3_aa: CASSLEGANYGYTF
v_call: TRBV10-3; d_call: TRBD1; j_call: TRBJ1-2; clone_size: NA; cdr3_nt: TGTGCCATCAGTACCGACGGGACAGTATCCTACACCTTC; cdr3_aa: CAISTDGTVSYTF
v_call: TRBV24-1; d_call: NA; j_call: TRBJ1-2; clone_size: NA; cdr3_nt: TGTGCCACCAGTGACGCGGGACGGAACTATGGCTACACCTTC; cdr3_aa: CATSDAGRNYGYTF
v_call: TRBV4-3; d_call: NA; j_call: TRBJ1-2; clone_size: few; cdr3_nt: TGCGCCAGCAGCTCCAGGGGAGGGAAAGTCTATGGCTACACCTTC; cdr3_aa: CASSSRGGKVYGYTF